The rows below give T cell receptor beta chains drawn from one sample of a study of cytomegalovirus exposure and HLA in healthy donors. TCRdb's copy holds only in-frame clones and misses some; the assay was immunoSEQ multiplex PCR. The sample contains some 200,000 clones, 70% to 90% of which appear only once. Sequences were obtained from PBMCs. The receptors originated from a woman aged 25 to 39 in good health and CMV-seronegative. Each CDR3 is given without its conserved first and last residue. Fields, in order: CDR3 length, J gene, D gene, V gene, CDR3 protein. The D gene is left open where the match is weak.

>11|TRBJ1-2|.|TRBV4-1
ASSYGANYGYT
>13|TRBJ1-3|.|TRBV7-9
ASSLSGNSGNTIY
>14|TRBJ2-5|.|TRBV19
ASTKAGGRGWETQY
>16|TRBJ2-7|TRBD2|TRBV18
ASSATPGLAGSIYEQY
>12|TRBJ1-2|TRBD1|TRBV27
ASSPTGGAGGLT
>14|TRBJ2-3|TRBD2|TRBV27
ASSLLVDGGADTQY
>15|TRBJ1-2|TRBD1|TRBV28
ASSESQGGDRESGYT
>13|TRBJ2-1|.|TRBV5-1
ASSLGASGYNEQF
>12|TRBJ1-1|.|TRBV5-1
ASSPRGSNTEAF
>17|TRBJ2-4|TRBD2|TRBV7-2
ASSLHAGTSALAKNSQY
>13|TRBJ2-3|.|TRBV7-2
ASSLAVAGTDTQY
>12|TRBJ2-7|.|TRBV11-2
ASSFSDRIYEQY
>9|TRBJ2-3|.|TRBV5-4
ASSFGGAQY
>12|TRBJ2-1|TRBD2|TRBV6-6
ASSWDYTNNEQF
>13|TRBJ1-5|TRBD1|TRBV29-1
SVLRTGYLIQPQH
>12|TRBJ2-1|.|TRBV29-1
SVDGGSSYNEQF
>10|TRBJ1-2|.|TRBV19
ASTGGAYGYT
>13|TRBJ1-3|.|TRBV4-2
ASSQEAGGGYTIY
>14|TRBJ2-3|TRBD2|TRBV5-4
ASSLRSGGLVDTQY
>11|TRBJ2-3|.|TRBV4-3
ASSQDKRDTQY
>16|TRBJ2-7|TRBD2|TRBV5-4
ASSLSRISSGGPSEQY
>10|TRBJ2-3|TRBD1|TRBV18
ASSPTGAAQY
>15|TRBJ2-5|TRBD2|TRBV4-1
ASSQVLAGGPQETQY
>13|TRBJ2-7|.|TRBV4-1
ASSQVEGLAYEQY
>15|TRBJ2-3|.|TRBV27
ASSIRSQGANTDTQY
>12|TRBJ2-3|TRBD2|TRBV2
ASRGLAVTDTQY
>10|TRBJ1-1|TRBD1|TRBV2
AGDRAQPVAF
>11|TRBJ2-7|.|TRBV5-4
ASSLAGSYEQY
>14|TRBJ2-3|.|TRBV4-2
ASSQEARYGGDTQY
>11|TRBJ2-5|TRBD1|TRBV7-9
ASSLRDRETQY
>13|TRBJ2-7|TRBD2|TRBV19
ASSIYGTSSYEQY
>13|TRBJ2-7|TRBD2|TRBV28
ASSFGSGSSYEQY
>14|TRBJ1-6|TRBD1|TRBV2
ASRDRGGVNNSPLH
>13|TRBJ2-1|TRBD2|TRBV5-4
ASSLGLADYNEQF
>14|TRBJ2-5|TRBD2|TRBV10-3
AISAGGSSGQETQY
>14|TRBJ1-2|TRBD1|TRBV5-4
ASSPASTGTGYGYT
>14|TRBJ2-7|.|TRBV4-1
ASSQEFDIFSYEQY
>10|TRBJ2-7|.|TRBV10-3
AIKRGLYEQY
>14|TRBJ2-1|TRBD2|TRBV7-2
ASSLIAGGGYNEQF
>13|TRBJ2-7|TRBD1|TRBV5-1
ASSLGGQGAYEQY
>13|TRBJ2-3|TRBD1|TRBV6-1
ASRTGVIFTDTQY
>15|TRBJ2-7|.|TRBV7-9
SSSLRQTIGETYEQY
>13|TRBJ1-3|.|TRBV28
ASSLYARRGNTIY
>13|TRBJ1-4|.|TRBV4-1
ASSPLAATNEKLF
>9|TRBJ1-5|.|TRBV20-1
SASTSQPQH
>8|TRBJ2-7|.|TRBV4-2
ASSQDRQY
>13|TRBJ2-7|TRBD1|TRBV27
ASRVTGGTTYEQY
>12|TRBJ1-2|.|TRBV7-9
ASSRRDGNYGYT
>9|TRBJ1-1|.|TRBV28
ASAVNTEAF
>12|TRBJ1-5|.|TRBV19
ASLDGQVNQPQH
>14|TRBJ2-3|TRBD2|TRBV4-3
ASSQDWSGGADTQY
>12|TRBJ1-1|TRBD1|TRBV11-2
ASSLVQGDTEAF